The rows below give T cell receptor beta chains drawn from one sample of a study of PD-1 blockade in mismatch repair-deficient tumors. Measured with immunoSEQ multiplex PCR; TCRdb has only the in-frame clones, and not every one. The data contain some 26,000 clones, 83% of them singletons. The starting material was peripheral blood, obtained 12 weeks after starting pembrolizumab. The receptors derive from an adult with mismatch repair-deficient cancer. Both conserved end residues are part of each CDR3. The D gene is left open where the match is weak. The size entry is marked missing in some rows and otherwise reads once, few, many or a size class.

TRBJ2-1	TRBV10-3	-	16	-	TGTGCCATCAGTGAACAGATTCTCAGCTCCTACAATGAGCAGTTCTTC	CAISEQILSSYNEQFF
TRBJ2-7	TRBV4-1	-	13	-	TGCGCCAGCAGCCCAAGTTATACCTACGAGCAGTACTTC	CASSPSYTYEQYF
TRBJ2-7	TRBV6-5	-	14	-	TGTGCCAGCGGGTACAGGGACCTCTCCTACGAGCAGTACTTC	CASGYRDLSYEQYF
TRBJ2-7	TRBV5-8	TRBD2	15	-	TGTGCCAGCAGCTTGACCGGCGGGAGGAAGGTCGAGCAGTACTTC	CASSLTGGRKVEQYF
TRBJ2-3	TRBV10-3	-	16	-	TGTGCCATCAGTGAGTCGAAAGTCGGGAGAACAGATACGCAGTATTTT	CAISESKVGRTDTQYF
TRBJ1-5	TRBV4-1	TRBD1	14	-	TGCGCCAGCAGGGGGACAGGGTTTGGTCAGCCCCAGCATTTT	CASRGTGFGQPQHF
TRBJ2-3	TRBV7-9	-	14	-	TGTGCCAGCACCACCGCAGGGATCACAGATACGCAGTATTTT	CASTTAGITDTQYF
TRBJ2-7	TRBV4-2	-	13	once	TGTGCCAGCAGCCAAGATCCGGAATACGAGCAGTACTTC	CASSQDPEYEQYF
TRBJ1-4	TRBV2	-	13	-	TGTGCCGGAGGATCGACTACTAATGAAAAACTGTTTTTT	CAGGSTTNEKLFF
TRBJ2-5	TRBV18	-	13	-	TGTGCCAGCTCACGAGGGCAGGAAGAGACCCAGTACTTC	CASSRGQEETQYF
TRBJ2-1	TRBV5-6	-	16	-	TGTGCCAGCAGCTTCAGCGGGACAACGTGGAACAGTGAGCAGTTCTTC	CASSFSGTTWNSEQFF
TRBJ1-4	TRBV19	-	15	-	TGTGCCAGTAGTATTTCCCTTACAACTAATGAAAAACTGTTTTTT	CASSISLTTNEKLFF
TRBJ2-1	TRBV11-3	-	13	-	TGTGCCAGCAGCTTATCGGTAGCTCATGAGCAGTTCTTC	CASSLSVAHEQFF
TRBJ2-5	TRBV7-2	TRBD2	18	-	TGTGCCAGCAGCTCTGGACTAGCGGGACGAAGAAGCCAAGAGACCCAGTACTTC	CASSSGLAGRRSQETQYF
TRBJ2-2	TRBV2	-	12	few	TGTGCCAGCAACAGGGACACCGGGGAGCTGTTTTTT	CASNRDTGELFF
TRBJ2-3	TRBV25-1	-	13	-	TGTGCCAGCAGGGGCCATATCTCAGATACGCAGTATTTT	CASRGHISDTQYF
TRBJ1-2	TRBV2	-	13	-	TGTGCCAGCCGGGACCGTATTAACTATGGCTACACCTTC	CASRDRINYGYTF
TRBJ2-4	TRBV5-1	-	20	-	TGCGCCAGCAGCTTGGGATCGTTATCCGCGGGACAACTAGCCAAAAACATTCAGTACTTC	CASSLGSLSAGQLAKNIQYF
TRBJ2-5	TRBV11-2	-	14	-	TGTGCCAGCAGCTTTGGGTCCGGGCGGGAGACCCAGTACTTC	CASSFGSGRETQYF
TRBJ2-1	TRBV25-1	TRBD2	14	-	TGTGCCAACTACCCTGGGACTAGCGGGAATGAGCAGTTCTTC	CANYPGTSGNEQFF
TRBJ2-1	TRBV6-1	TRBD1	11	once	TGTGCCACCCAGGGGGCTGGTGAGCAGTTCTTC	CATQGAGEQFF
TRBJ2-2	TRBV5-1	-	15	-	TGCGCCAGCAGGGCGGGACCTCCGAACACCGGGGAGCTGTTTTTT	CASRAGPPNTGELFF
TRBJ2-5	TRBV10-3	-	14	once	TGTGCCATCAGTGAACGGGCAGTTCAAGAGACCCAGTACTTC	CAISERAVQETQYF
TRBJ2-7	TRBV11-2	TRBD1	13	-	TGTGCCAGCAGCTTACAGGGGGTTTACGAGCAGTACTTC	CASSLQGVYEQYF
TRBJ2-3	TRBV9	TRBD1	15	-	TGTGCCAGCAGCGCCGGGACAGGGTGGACAGATACGCAGTATTTT	CASSAGTGWTDTQYF
TRBJ2-1	TRBV18	TRBD1	14	-	TGTGCCAGCTCACCGGGACAGGGGATGAATGAGCAGTTCTTC	CASSPGQGMNEQFF
TRBJ2-1	TRBV6-4	TRBD2	16	-	TGTGCCAGCAGTGAACGTAGTAGCGGGAGTGTGGATGAGCAGTTCTTC	CASSERSSGSVDEQFF
TRBJ2-3	TRBV5-5	-	14	-	TGTGCCAGCAGCTTGGACCAGACTGGCGATACGCAGTATTTT	CASSLDQTGDTQYF
TRBJ2-3	TRBV5-1	-	16	large	TGCGCCAGCAGCCGGGGAGTAGACTCTAGCACAGATACGCAGTATTTT	CASSRGVDSSTDTQYF
TRBJ2-7	TRBV5-4	TRBD1	16	few	TGTGCCAGCAGCGGAGGGACAGGGGTGAGTTTCTACGAGCAGTACTTC	CASSGGTGVSFYEQYF
TRBJ1-5	TRBV10-3	-	14	-	TGTGCCATCGGGGCGGTGGAGGGCAATCAGCCCCAGCATTTT	CAIGAVEGNQPQHF
TRBJ2-1	TRBV13	-	12	-	TGTGCCAGCAGTTCCCGGACAGCCCGGCAGTTCTTC	CASSSRTARQFF
TRBJ1-1	TRBV4-1	-	14	-	TGCGCCAGCAGCCTCAGGTGGGCGGGCACTGAAGCTTTCTTT	CASSLRWAGTEAFF
TRBJ2-7	TRBV5-6	TRBD2	13	-	TGTGCCAGCAGCTATAGCGGGAGTTACGAGCAGTACTTC	CASSYSGSYEQYF
TRBJ2-3	TRBV5-1	TRBD1	15	-	TGCGCCAGCAGCTTGGGACAGGGGGACACAGATACGCAGTATTTT	CASSLGQGDTDTQYF
TRBJ1-1	TRBV5-1	-	15	-	TGCGCCAGCAGCTTGAATTCGGGAAAGAGCACTGAAGCTTTCTTT	CASSLNSGKSTEAFF
TRBJ1-5	TRBV6-6	TRBD1	14	-	TGTGCCAGCAGTTACGGACAGGGGGGTCAGCCCCAGCATTTT	CASSYGQGGQPQHF
TRBJ1-2	TRBV18	TRBD1	19	-	TGTGCCAGCTCAGCCTCCCCGGGACAGGGGGCGTTTGGGAACTATGGCTACACCTTC	CASSASPGQGAFGNYGYTF
TRBJ2-3	TRBV30	-	15	-	TGTGCCTGGAGTGTGGGGGGCGCCATCACAGATACGCAGTATTTT	CAWSVGGAITDTQYF
TRBJ2-2	TRBV2	TRBD1	14	-	TGTGCCAGCAGCGGGGACAGCCAAACCGGAGAGCTGTTTTTT	CASSGDSQTGELFF